These 31 T cell receptor beta chains came from one sample sequenced in a study of cytomegalovirus exposure and HLA in healthy donors. PCR involved 60 Vbeta and 13 Jbeta primers. Libraries were prepared by immunoSEQ multiplex PCR; TCRdb keeps only in-frame clonotypes and omits some of them. The table has over 150,000 clones, roughly 65% seen once; the top ten hold around 4.5%. Material for sequencing was PBMCs. These receptors came from a woman between 18 and 29 years old in good health and CMV-seropositive.

J is TRBJ1-2 and V is TRBV30; D might be TRBD1 (5 bases). The germline V and J ends were trimmed by 3 bases and 8 bases, with 10 bases remaining between them. The germline V gene has CDR1 GTSNPN and CDR2 SVGIG (reference sequence). CDR3 length: 11 amino acids. The CDR3 reads CAWSAGGGYTF. CDR3 sequence (DNA): TGTGCCTGGAGCGCGGGGGGGGGCTACACCTTC.

This chain joins TRBV5-4 and TRBJ1-1; a possible D gene is TRBD1 (6 bases). The germline V gene encodes CDR1 SGHNT and CDR2 YYREEE (reference sequence). With 6 bases removed from V and 4 bases from J, the gap between germline ends came to 19 bases. CDR3 size: 15 residues. CDR3 nucleotide sequence: TGTGCCAGCATCTCCCCGGCGGGGGCGGTCACTGAAGCTTTCTTT. Encoded protein: CASISPAGAVTEAFF.

V usage is TRBV6-1 and J usage is TRBJ2-5; D possibly corresponds to TRBD1 (5 bases). Germline V CDR1 and CDR2: MNHNS, SASEGT. This CDR3 is 15 amino acids long. V lost 4 bases and J 4 bases, leaving 16 bases between the germline ends. CDR3 residues: CASSVKEQARETQYF. The CDR3 DNA is TGTGCCAGCAGTGTCAAAGAACAGGCTCGAGAGACCCAGTACTTC.

V is TRBV30 and J is TRBJ2-7; 7 bases agree with TRBD1. The CDR3 loop spans 13 amino acids. V lost 6 bases to trimming and J lost 5 bases; unmatched junction nucleotides: 10. CDR1 and CDR2 (germline): GTSNPN, SVGIG (reference sequence). CDR3 sequence: CACLTGQGHEQYF. The DNA of the CDR3 is TGTGCCTGCCTGACAGGGCAGGGCCACGAGCAGTACTTC.

V usage is TRBV30 and J usage is TRBJ2-7; TRBD2 might be the D (5 bases). The CDR3 runs 13 residues. CDR1 and CDR2 (germline): GTSNPN, SVGIG (reference sequence). V was pared by 0 bases and J by 1 base, with 7 bases between. The CDR3 spells CAWSVAVSYEQYF. DNA for the CDR3: TGTGCCTGGAGTGTAGCGGTTTCCTACGAGCAGTACTTC.

This clone was detected a few times. This rearrangement joins TRBV6-5 to TRBJ2-7; 9 bases align to TRBD1. J was trimmed by 3 bases and V by 2 bases; bases with no gene match: 5. Germline loops: CDR1 MNHEY, CDR2 SVGAGI. The CDR3 totals 15 residues. The DNA for the CDR3 is TGTGCCAGCAGTTACGCGACAGGGGGGCTCTACGAGCAGTACTTC. It yields the protein CASSYATGGLYEQYF.

The chain couples TRBV19 to TRBJ2-7; D is undetermined. The CDR3 is 13 amino acids. Germline-derived CDR1 and CDR2 are LNHDA and SQIVND (reference sequence). Trimming pared 8 bases from V and 2 bases from J, leaving 13 bases between. The CDR3 is CASSYGLTYEQYF. As DNA, the CDR3 is TGTGCCAGTTCTTACGGTCTCACCTACGAGCAGTACTTC. Filled out from reference TRBV19 and TRBJ2-7, the complete variable domain reads DGGITQSPKYLFRKEGQNVTLSCEQNLNHDAMYWYRQDPGQGLRLIYYSQIVNDFQKGDIAEGYSVSREKKESFPLTVTSAQKNPTAFYLCASSYGLTYEQYFGPGTRLTVT.

The chain is built from TRBV6-5 and TRBJ2-1; D may be TRBD2 (5 bases). V was clipped by 5 bases and J by 4 bases, with 12 bases between them. CDR1 and CDR2 (germline): MNHEY, SVGAGI. This CDR3 contains 14 residues. This CDR3 reads CASSGEGLYNEQFF. The CDR3, as DNA: TGTGCCAGCAGTGGCGAGGGCCTTTACAATGAGCAGTTCTTC.

This chain uses TRBV5-6 with TRBJ1-5, with D possibly matching TRBD1 (6 bases). The CDR3 is 13 residues long. Between the trimmed V and J ends, which lost 7 bases and 5 bases, there was a span of 13 bases. The germline V gene has CDR1 SGHDT and CDR2 YYEEEE. CDR3 sequence: CASGSQGYQPQHF. CDR3 nucleotides: TGTGCCAGCGGGTCGCAGGGGTATCAGCCCCAGCATTTT.

V and J are TRBV7-2 and TRBJ2-1, with TRBD2 matching over 8 bases. This CDR3 spans 16 amino acids. Germline V gene lookup returns CDR1 SGHTA and CDR2 FQGNSA. J lost 7 bases, V lost 1 base, and 9 bases had no gene match. The DNA of the CDR3 is TGTGCCAGCAGCTTAGGATCGGGGGGGGTAATGAATGAGCAGTTCTTC. Its translation is CASSLGSGGVMNEQFF.

J is TRBJ2-3 and V is TRBV19, with 12 bases that match TRBD2. The CDR3 consists of 19 residues. Trimming took 4 bases from V and 0 from J; bases not matched to a gene: 11. The germline gives CDR1 LNHDA, CDR2 SQIVND (reference sequence). In DNA form, the CDR3 reads TGTGCCAGTAGTAGGACTAGCGGGGCTAACTATCCTAGCACAGATACGCAGTATTTT. It is translated as CASSRTSGANYPSTDTQYF.

This clone has a handful of counts. The J gene is TRBJ2-1, the V gene TRBV10-3, with D perhaps TRBD1 (6 bases). CDR3 size: 14 residues. Trimming left V 6 bases short and J 0 bases short, with 9 bases between. The germline V gene encodes CDR1 ENHRY and CDR2 SYGVKD. The CDR3 is CAISKDSSYNEQFF. The CDR3 bases are TGTGCCATCAGCAAGGACAGCTCCTACAATGAGCAGTTCTTC.

The CDR3 nucleotides are TGTGCCAGCTCACCACTTGCGGATACGAAGGCCCGTGGCTACACCTTC. It translates to CASSPLADTKARGYTF. This chain connects TRBV18 to TRBJ1-2; D gene ambiguous. Germline V lookup: CDR1 KGHSH, CDR2 LQKENI. The CDR3 is made up of 16 amino acids. V shed 1 base and J shed 7 bases, with 19 bases lying between them.

This clone was counted a single time. The chain is built from TRBV27 and TRBJ1-3; D unclear. The V end lost 0 bases, the J end lost 0 bases, and 6 bases lay between the germline ends. The CDR3 totals 15 residues. Germline CDR1 MNHEY, CDR2 SMNVEV (reference sequence). The CDR3 DNA is TGTGCCAGCAGTTTATCGCTGAGCTCTGGAAACACCATATATTTT. It translates to CASSLSLSSGNTIYF.

The rearrangement uses TRBV12-5 and TRBJ2-1; maybe TRBD2 (6 bases). The CDR3 is 14 residues long. The V gene's germline CDR1 is LGHNT and CDR2 FRNRAP. Trimming took off 5 bases at V and 4 bases at J, with 12 bases between the two ends. The CDR3 bases are TGTGCTAGTGGTCCCTCGGGACTGTACAATGAGCAGTTCTTC. Translation gives CASGPSGLYNEQFF.

The V gene is TRBV5-1, the J gene TRBJ2-5; D unresolved. Deletions cut 4 bases from V and 1 base from J, with 2 bases between. CDR3 size: 11 residues. Germline V gene lookup returns CDR1 SGHRS and CDR2 YFSETQ. The CDR3 bases are TGCGCCAGCAGCCTCCAAGAGACCCAGTACTTC. Translating it yields CASSLQETQYF.

The V gene is TRBV11-2, the J gene TRBJ1-1, with D maybe TRBD1 (5 bases). CDR1 is SGHAT, CDR2 FQNNGV, per germline. The CDR3 has 14 residues. Deletions cut 5 bases from V and 6 bases from J, with 16 bases between. The DNA of the CDR3 is TGTGCCAGCAGCAAAATCAGGGCATTTGCTGAAGCTTTCTTT. It codes for CASSKIRAFAEAFF.

The rearrangement links TRBV27 to TRBJ2-3, with D uncertain. CDR1 and CDR2 from the germline V gene are MNHEY and SMNVEV (reference sequence). Trimming removed 5 bases from V and 0 bases from J, with 9 bases in between. The CDR3 spans 14 residues. The CDR3 sequence is CASSPVTSTDTQYF. The CDR3 nucleotides read TGTGCCAGCAGTCCTGTAACTAGCACAGATACGCAGTATTTT.

This clone was counted a few times. The rearrangement uses TRBV6-5 and TRBJ2-4, with a weak D call TRBD2 (5 bases). CDR3 size: 14 residues. Trimming stripped 6 bases from V and 0 bases from J, with 9 bases between. Germline CDR1 and CDR2: MNHEY and SVGAGI. CDR3 nucleotides: TGTGCCAGCAGCTCAGGACTAGCCAAAAACATTCAGTACTTC. Translation: CASSSGLAKNIQYF.

A single count supports this clone. The rearrangement links TRBV6-6 to TRBJ2-2; perhaps TRBD1 as D (6 bases). Germline assignment: CDR1 MNHNY and CDR2 SVGAGI (reference sequence). Trimming left V 5 bases short and J 3 bases short, with 10 bases between. The CDR3 is 14 residues long. The CDR3 spells CASSDGQYTGELFF. DNA for the CDR3: TGTGCCAGCAGTGACGGACAGTACACCGGGGAGCTGTTTTTT.

The gene calls are TRBV6-5 and TRBJ1-3, with TRBD1 matching over 7 bases. The CDR3 totals 15 residues. Looked up from germline, CDR1 is MNHEY and CDR2 is SVGAGI. Unmatched junction bases numbered 7, after V lost 8 bases and J lost 0 bases. The DNA of the CDR3 is TGTGCCAGCCTGGGACAGCCTAGCTCTGGAAACACCATATATTTT. It codes for CASLGQPSSGNTIYF.

V usage is TRBV11-3 and J usage is TRBJ2-3; 8 bases are a match to TRBD2. The CDR3 is 15 amino acids. The germline V gene has CDR1 SGHNT and CDR2 YENEEA. The J segment lost 5 bases and the V segment lost 5 bases, leaving 9 bases of the junction unmatched. CDR3 nucleotide sequence: TGTGCCAGCAGCCGCGTAGCGGGACATTTAGATACGCAGTATTTT. Amino acid sequence: CASSRVAGHLDTQYF.

The chain joins TRBV2 to TRBJ1-1; D unresolved. V dropped 8 bases and J dropped 0 bases, with 10 bases sitting between them. The V gene's germline CDR1 is SNHLY and CDR2 FYNNEI. CDR3 size: 13 residues. Here the CDR3 DNA reads TGTGCCAGCTCGTTTCTGTTGAACACTGAAGCTTTCTTT. It is translated as CASSFLLNTEAFF.

This chain uses TRBV28 with TRBJ2-1; TRBD2 matches at 7 bases. V was clipped by 3 bases and J by 0 bases; unmatched bases: 5. The CDR3 has 16 amino acids. Germline values: CDR1 MDHEN, CDR2 SYDVKM. The DNA for the CDR3 is TGTGCCAGCAGTTTTAGCGGGTTAAGCTCCTACAATGAGCAGTTCTTC. Translated: CASSFSGLSSYNEQFF. Filled out from reference TRBV28 and TRBJ2-1, the complete variable domain reads DVKVTQSSRYLVKRTGEKVFLECVQDMDHENMFWYRQDPGLGLRLIYFSYDVKMKEKGDIPEGYSVSREKKERFSLILESASTNQTSMYLCASSFSGLSSYNEQFFGPGTRLTVL.

V and J are TRBV7-9 and TRBJ2-1, with D possibly matching TRBD2 (5 bases). V lost 11 bases, J lost 4 bases, and 15 bases lay in between. CDR1 is SEHNR and CDR2 is FQNEAQ in the germline V gene (reference sequence). The CDR3 has 13 amino acids. The CDR3 is CARLLRDYNEQFF. CDR3 DNA: TGTGCCCGACTACTGAGGGATTACAATGAGCAGTTCTTC.

The J gene is TRBJ1-1, the V gene TRBV7-2, with 8 positions matching TRBD1. CDR1 and CDR2 (germline): SGHTA, FQGNSA. The CDR3 consists of 17 residues. Trimming cost V 1 base and J 0 bases; bases outside gene matches: 7. CDR3: CASSLEFLDRVNTEAFF. In DNA form, the CDR3 reads TGTGCCAGCAGCTTAGAGTTTTTGGACAGGGTGAACACTGAAGCTTTCTTT.

The chain is built from TRBV7-6 and TRBJ2-7, with TRBD1 matching 7 bases. V was clipped by 1 base and J by 2 bases; unmatched bases: 2. This CDR3 is built from 14 residues. Germline V gene sequence: CDR1 SGHVS, CDR2 FNYEAQ. This CDR3 reads CASSLGQGAYEQYF. The CDR3 DNA follows: TGTGCCAGCAGCTTAGGTCAGGGGGCCTACGAGCAGTACTTC. Variable domain in full (rest from reference TRBV7-6 and TRBJ2-7): GAGVSQSPRYKVTKRGQDVALRCDPISGHVSLYWYRQALGQGPEFLTYFNYEAQQDKSGLPNDRFSAERPEGSISTLTIQRTEQRDSAMYRCASSLGQGAYEQYFGPGTRLTVT.

The chain is built from TRBV4-1 and TRBJ2-2; TRBD1 matches at 7 bases. J lost 2 bases, V lost 0 bases, and 3 bases had no gene match. The CDR3 is made up of 16 amino acids. Germline loops: CDR1 MGHRA, CDR2 YSYEKL. The CDR3 nucleotides are TGCGCCAGCAGCCAAGAGACAGGGTCCAACACCGGGGAGCTGTTTTTT. Residues: CASSQETGSNTGELFF.

This clone was observed a single time. This chain links TRBV6-5 with TRBJ2-3; 10 bases line up with TRBD2. V dropped 5 bases and J dropped 14; count of bases not matched to a gene: 10. The V gene's germline CDR1 is MNHEY and CDR2 SVGAGI. CDR3 length: 13 residues. CDR3 nucleotides: TGTGCCAGCAGTGAGACCTTAGCGGGAGGTTTGTATTTT. Its protein product is CASSETLAGGLYF.

The chain links TRBV29-1 to TRBJ1-2; D unresolved. Germline V lookup: CDR1 SQVTM, CDR2 ANQGSEA. This CDR3 spans 15 amino acids. Trimming cost V 7 bases and J 7 bases, with 25 bases left between them. This CDR3 reads CSAYNPYDLGSGYTF. The CDR3 region has the DNA TGCAGCGCCTACAACCCATATGACCTCGGGAGTGGCTACACCTTC. Full variable domain (missing parts from reference TRBV29-1 and TRBJ1-2): SAVISQKPSRDICQRGTSLTIQCQVDSQVTMMFWYRQQPGQSLTLIATANQGSEATYESGFVIDKFPISRPNLTFSTLTVSNMSPEDSSIYLCSAYNPYDLGSGYTFGSGTRLTVV.

The rearrangement uses TRBV28 and TRBJ2-6; D not resolved. The germline V gene has CDR1 MDHEN and CDR2 SYDVKM. CDR3 length equals 16 residues. Trimming left V 6 bases short and J 0 bases short, with 12 bases between. CDR3 nucleotide sequence: TGTGCCAGCAGCCAGACACGCGACTCTGGGGCCAACGTCCTGACTTTC. It encodes CASSQTRDSGANVLTF.